Below are 31 T cell receptor beta chains sequenced from a single sample in a study of Ad26.COV2.S vaccination and SARS-CoV-2 variants. Assay used: immunoSEQ multiplex PCR; TCRdb lists only in-frame clones, some missing. The sample shows about 450,000 clones, 80% to 90% of them seen only once. Regarding treatment: about 20 received Ad26.COV2.S at low or high dose, single or two shots; roughly 5 received placebo; per-sample allocation not given. Samples came from day 63 after the first vaccine or placebo injection. Specimen: peripheral blood, collected in a trial of Ad26.COV2.S vaccine versus placebo. The receptors stem from a person between 18 and 65 years old who received the Ad26.COV2.S COVID-19 vaccine or a placebo.

This clone came up once. The V gene is TRBV4-1, the J gene TRBJ1-2; D call uncertain. Germline-derived CDR1 and CDR2 are MGHRA and YSYEKL. V shed 1 base and J shed 5 bases, with 8 bases lying between them. The CDR3 has 13 residues. The CDR3 sequence: CASSQGGGYGYTF. The CDR3 DNA reads as TGCGCCAGCAGCCAAGGCGGAGGTTATGGCTACACCTTC.

This clone was counted only a few times. The chain joins TRBV6-5 to TRBJ1-2, with a tentative D call TRBD1 (5 bases). Germline loops: CDR1 MNHEY, CDR2 SVGAGI. The CDR3 runs to 15 residues. The ends were cut back, 5 bases at V and 3 bases at J, with 16 bases in the middle. CDR3 coding DNA: TGTGCCAGCAGTCGGCCTGGGACCTCCTACTATGGCTACACCTTC. This gives the protein CASSRPGTSYYGYTF.

The chain has TRBV7-8 and TRBJ1-2; the match to TRBD1 covers 8 bases. Germline values: CDR1 SGHVS, CDR2 FQNEAQ. This CDR3 region has 18 residues. The junction had 18 bases not matched to a gene; V was cut back by 5 bases and J by 4 bases. Here the CDR3 reads CASSLGQGRMWEGYGYTF. The CDR3 nucleotides read TGTGCCAGCAGCCTAGGACAGGGACGAATGTGGGAGGGCTATGGCTACACCTTC.

The CDR3 loop reads CASSSEATYTGELFF. Written as DNA, the CDR3 is TGTGCCAGCAGCTCCGAGGCCACCTACACCGGGGAGCTGTTTTTT. The V call is TRBV7-6, the J call TRBJ2-2; D unresolved. CDR1 and CDR2 from the germline V gene are SGHVS and FNYEAQ. The V gene lost 4 bases and the J gene lost 3 bases, with 12 bases spanning the gap. CDR3 size: 15 residues.

This rearrangement joins TRBV9 to TRBJ2-2; D perhaps matches TRBD2 (5 bases). This CDR3 is built from 16 residues. The V end was cut by 4 bases, the J end by 0 bases, with 13 bases between. Germline loops: CDR1 SGDLS, CDR2 YYNGEE. This chain's CDR3 is CASSSRGSSNTGELFF. The CDR3 bases are TGTGCCAGCAGCTCTAGAGGGAGTTCGAACACCGGGGAGCTGTTTTTT.

CDR3 region: CATSSHREGSGNTIYF. CDR3 DNA sequence: TGTGCCACCAGCAGCCACAGAGAGGGCTCTGGAAACACCATATATTTT. This chain links TRBV15 with TRBJ1-3, with D uncertain. The germline CDR1 and CDR2 sequences are LNHNV and YYDKDF (reference sequence). V was cut by 3 bases and J by 0 bases, with 12 bases left in between. The CDR3 runs 16 residues. Full variable domain (missing parts from reference TRBV15 and TRBJ1-3): DAMVIQNPRYQVTQFGKPVTLSCSQTLNHNVMYWYQQKSSQAPKLLFHYYDKDFNNEADTPDNFQSRRPNTSFCFLDIRSPGLGDTAMYLCATSSHREGSGNTIYFGEGSWLTVV.

The chain joins TRBV4-2 to TRBJ1-3; 8 bases line up with TRBD1. Germline CDR1 LGHNA, CDR2 YNFKEQ. Unmatched junction bases numbered 3, after V lost 3 bases and J lost 2 bases. The CDR3 extends over 15 amino acids. CDR3 region: CASSHGQGPGNTIYF. CDR3 nucleotides: TGTGCCAGCAGCCATGGACAGGGACCTGGAAACACCATATATTTT.

V is TRBV6-4 and J is TRBJ2-1; D possibly uses TRBD1 or TRBD2 (5 bases each). V lost 3 bases and J lost 15, with 21 bases in between. Germline V gene lookup returns CDR1 MRHNA and CDR2 SNTAGT. This CDR3 contains 14 residues. The chain's CDR3 is CASSDRTGTQKTFF. Here the CDR3 DNA reads TGTGCCAGCAGTGATCGAACCGGGACCCAAAAGACGTTCTTC.

The chain employs TRBV4-3 and TRBJ1-5; tentative D call: TRBD1 (5 bases). The CDR3 has 15 residues. Germline assignment: CDR1 LGHNA and CDR2 YSLEER. Deletions cut 1 base from V and 7 bases from J, with 14 bases between. The CDR3 bases are TGCGCCAGCAGCCAAGTCATAGGGGCAGGGCAGCCCCAGCATTTT. Its translation: CASSQVIGAGQPQHF.

V is TRBV18 and J is TRBJ1-1; no clear D. The CDR3 runs to 13 residues. V was pared by 3 bases and J by 1 base, with 6 bases between. Germline CDR1 and CDR2: KGHSH and LQKENI. The CDR3 DNA reads as TGTGCCAGCTCACCGACCCAGAACACTGAAGCTTTCTTT. Encoded protein: CASSPTQNTEAFF.

The rearrangement joins TRBV3-1 (or the pseudogene TRBV3-2) to TRBJ2-3; D unclear. This CDR3 region has 18 residues. The V and J ends lost 0 bases and 1 base respectively, with 17 bases between them. From germline, CDR1 is LGHDT and CDR2 YNNKEL (reference sequence). CDR3 region: CASSQDLGRGDRTDTQYF. CDR3 coding DNA: TGTGCCAGCAGCCAAGATTTGGGTCGAGGAGATCGCACAGATACGCAGTATTTT.

V gene TRBV9 combines with J gene TRBJ2-5; D is ambiguous. Germline V CDR1 and CDR2: SGDLS, YYNGEE. Trimming left V 0 bases short and J 1 base short, with 19 bases between. This CDR3 has 18 residues. The CDR3 is CASSVAFRPGSSQETQYF. The CDR3 DNA reads TGTGCCAGCAGCGTAGCTTTCCGGCCAGGATCGAGCCAAGAGACCCAGTACTTC.

The chain combines TRBV3-1 (or the pseudogene TRBV3-2) with TRBJ2-1; no firm D call. Trimming removed 3 bases from V and 7 bases from J, with 16 bases in between. The CDR3 runs 15 residues. Germline CDR1 LGHDT, CDR2 YNNKEL (reference sequence). The CDR3: CASSQENFPTNEQFF. For the CDR3, the DNA is TGTGCCAGCAGCCAGGAGAACTTCCCAACAAATGAGCAGTTCTTC.

The chain couples TRBV2 to TRBJ2-3; 11 nucleotides agree with TRBD2. CDR1 and CDR2 from the germline V gene are SNHLY and FYNNEI. V was pared by 6 bases and J by 4 bases, with 9 bases of the junction left unmatched. The CDR3 has 16 residues. The CDR3 region is CASRPGLAELSDTQYF. CDR3 sequence (DNA): TGTGCCAGCAGACCGGGACTAGCGGAATTGTCAGATACGCAGTATTTT.

This clone occurred a few times. The sample carries other DNA sequences with the same CDR3. The V gene is TRBV2, the J gene TRBJ1-6; possibly TRBD1 for D (5 bases). This CDR3 region has 13 residues. The V and J ends lost 2 bases and 7 bases respectively, with 6 bases between them. Per the germline V gene, CDR1 is SNHLY and CDR2 is FYNNEI. In DNA, the CDR3 is TGTGCCAGCAGTGAACAGGGCAATTCACCCCTCCACTTT. This gives the protein CASSEQGNSPLHF. Full variable domain (missing parts from reference TRBV2 and TRBJ1-6): EPEVTQTPSHQVTQMGQEVILRCVPISNHLYFYWYRQILGQKVEFLVSFYNNEISEKSEIFDDQFSVERPDGSNFTLKIRSTKLEDSAMYFCASSEQGNSPLHFGNGTRLTVT.

The rearrangement uses TRBV18 and TRBJ2-2, with a weak D call TRBD1 (6 bases). CDR3 length: 16 residues. Germline V gene data show CDR1 as KGHSH and CDR2 as LQKENI. The germline V and J ends were trimmed by 3 bases and 0 bases, with 11 bases remaining between them. The CDR3 DNA reads TGTGCCAGCTCACCCAGGGGCAGCCCGAACACCGGGGAGCTGTTTTTT. It specifies CASSPRGSPNTGELFF.

Only a few counts were recorded for this clone. The chain is built from TRBV28 and TRBJ1-5; D not resolved. The CDR3 runs 15 residues. The V gene's germline CDR1 is MDHEN and CDR2 SYDVKM. Trimming shortened V by 7 bases and J by 6 bases, and 19 bases separated the two germline ends. CDR3 region: CASIPGGPGTQPQHF. CDR3 coding DNA: TGTGCCAGCATTCCGGGAGGGCCAGGCACTCAGCCCCAGCATTTT.

The CDR3 coding sequence is TGTGCCAGCTCACCAGTGGCGGACCGGGGTTCCTACGAGCAGTACTTC. Translating gives CASSPVADRGSYEQYF. This chain uses TRBV18 with TRBJ2-7; D perhaps matches TRBD2 (5 bases). Trimming took 2 bases from V and 1 from J, leaving 15 bases between them. The CDR3 loop spans 16 amino acids. Germline CDR1 and CDR2: KGHSH and LQKENI.

The chain has TRBV2 and TRBJ1-5, with TRBD1 as a possible D gene (6 bases). Deletions cut 6 bases from V and 6 bases from J, with 18 bases between. The CDR3 has 15 amino acids. Germline V lookup: CDR1 SNHLY, CDR2 FYNNEI. CDR3 region: CASSDPEGGTQPQHF. The CDR3 DNA reads TGTGCCAGCAGCGACCCGGAGGGGGGTACTCAGCCCCAGCATTTT.

The V gene is TRBV2, the J gene TRBJ2-7, with no clear D. Germline CDR1 reads SNHLY; CDR2 reads FYNNEI. V was shortened by 4 bases and J by 0 bases, with 13 bases between the two germline ends. The CDR3 contains 15 residues. The chain's CDR3 is CASSVSAAFSYEQYF. The CDR3 DNA reads as TGTGCCAGCAGTGTGTCGGCGGCCTTCTCCTACGAGCAGTACTTC.

About this clone: The sample contains more than one DNA sequence encoding this CDR3. The V call is TRBV29-1, the J call TRBJ1-1; 7 nucleotides agree with TRBD1. J gave up 0 bases and V 6 bases, and 1 base lay outside the gene matches. The germline gives CDR1 SQVTM, CDR2 ANQGSEA. The CDR3 is made up of 12 amino acids. The CDR3 loop is CSVGQVNTEAFF. As DNA, the CDR3 is TGCAGCGTAGGACAGGTGAACACTGAAGCTTTCTTT. Together with reference TRBV29-1 and TRBJ1-1, the CDR3 gives the full variable domain: SAVISQKPSRDICQRGTSLTIQCQVDSQVTMMFWYRQQPGQSLTLIATANQGSEATYESGFVIDKFPISRPNLTFSTLTVSNMSPEDSSIYLCSVGQVNTEAFFGQGTRLTVV.

This sequence joins TRBV12-3 or TRBV12-4 and TRBJ1-6; D unresolved. Trimming pared 5 bases from V and 13 bases from J, leaving 12 bases between. The CDR3 covers 12 residues. CDR3 amino acids: CASSPLLGPLHF. The DNA of the CDR3 is TGTGCCAGCAGTCCCCTCCTAGGGCCCCTCCACTTT.

The chain carries TRBV10-3 and TRBJ2-7, with 10 bases fitting TRBD1. Germline assignment: CDR1 ENHRY and CDR2 SYGVKD. Trimming took 8 bases from V and 5 from J; bases not matched to a gene: 0. The CDR3 sequence is 11 residues long. The CDR3 is CAIGTGDEQYV. The CDR3 bases are TGTGCCATCGGGACAGGGGACGAGCAGTACGTC.

V gene TRBV5-1 combines with J gene TRBJ1-2, with D possibly matching TRBD1 (5 bases). CDR1 is SGHRS and CDR2 is YFSETQ in the germline V gene. CDR3 size: 15 residues. Trimming cost V 0 bases and J 4 bases, with 13 bases left between them. The CDR3: CASSLDGGFGYGYTF. CDR3 bases: TGCGCCAGCAGCTTGGATGGGGGTTTCGGCTATGGCTACACCTTC. Filled out from reference TRBV5-1 and TRBJ1-2, the complete variable domain reads KAGVTQTPRYLIKTRGQQVTLSCSPISGHRSVSWYQQTPGQGLQFLFEYFSETQRNKGNFPGRFSGRQFSNSRSEMNVSTLELGDSALYLCASSLDGGFGYGYTFGSGTRLTVV.

V and J are TRBV5-1 and TRBJ2-2; unclear D gene. This CDR3 spans 12 amino acids. The V end lost 5 bases, the J end lost 6 bases, and 8 bases lay between the germline ends. CDR1 is SGHRS, CDR2 YFSETQ, per germline. CDR3 DNA: TGCGCCAGCAGGTCTGGGGCCGGGGAGCTGTTTTTT. This gives the protein CASRSGAGELFF.

The V call is TRBV7-3, the J call TRBJ2-3, with D possibly TRBD1 on 6 matching bases. Germline CDR1 is SGHTA and CDR2 is FQGTGA. This CDR3 has 14 amino acids. Trimming took 4 bases from V and 6 from J, leaving 14 bases between them. This CDR3 is CASSSNRVGDTQYF. CDR3 in DNA: TGTGCCAGCAGCTCGAACAGGGTTGGGGATACGCAGTATTTT.

The chain recombines TRBV5-4 with TRBJ1-1; D perhaps matches TRBD1 (6 bases). This CDR3 has 14 residues. CDR1 and CDR2 from the germline V gene are SGHNT and YYREEE (reference sequence). V lost 4 bases to trimming and J lost 1 base, with 11 bases between them. CDR3 bases: TGTGCCAGCAGCGAAGGGACACAGAACACTGAAGCTTTCTTT. It codes for CASSEGTQNTEAFF.

The rearrangement uses TRBV6-2 or TRBV6-3 and TRBJ1-1; perhaps TRBD1 as D (6 bases). Per the germline V gene, CDR1 is MNHEY and CDR2 is SVGEGT. V gave up 5 bases and J gave up 0 bases, with 16 bases separating them. This CDR3 has 16 residues. CDR3 nucleotide sequence: TGTGCCAGCAGTAGGTGGGAGGGGGTGATGAACACTGAAGCTTTCTTT. Its translation is CASSRWEGVMNTEAFF.

This chain joins TRBV2 and TRBJ2-7, with 8 bases fitting TRBD1. Trimming cost V 2 bases and J 3 bases; bases outside gene matches: 3. Germline assignment: CDR1 SNHLY and CDR2 FYNNEI. The CDR3 consists of 14 residues. CDR3 in amino acids: CASSEQGAFYEQYF. CDR3 nucleotide sequence: TGTGCCAGCAGTGAACAGGGGGCTTTCTACGAGCAGTACTTC.

The chain couples TRBV4-2 to TRBJ2-5; TRBD2 agrees at 8 bases. The CDR3 sequence is 17 residues long. CDR1 is LGHNA, CDR2 YNFKEQ, per germline. Trimming removed 3 bases from V and 1 base from J; junction bases left unmatched: 10. The CDR3 reads CASSHSTSGTFQETQYF. CDR3 DNA sequence: TGTGCCAGCAGCCATTCAACTAGCGGAACCTTCCAAGAGACCCAGTACTTC.

V is TRBV5-3 and J is TRBJ2-5; D remains ambiguous. TRBV5-3 is marked as an open reading frame, function uncertain. V lost 4 bases and J lost 5, with 12 bases in between. The CDR3 totals 13 residues. The CDR3 loop is CARSPVMEETQYF. In nucleotides, the CDR3 is TGTGCCAGAAGCCCCGTAATGGAGGAGACCCAGTACTTC.